The T cell receptor (beta chain) under discussion was sequenced for a study of blood T cell repertoires in COVID-19. Study at large: Both acute and convalescent COVID-19 samples were obtained from the United States, Italy and Spain.

Trimming took off 1 base at V and 0 bases at J, with 7 bases between the two ends. Germline CDR1 reads MNHEY; CDR2 reads SVGEGT. This CDR3 has 15 amino acids. The data were produced by immunoSEQ multiplex PCR, yet TCRdb's version contains in-frame clones alone and is incomplete. Here the sample spans roughly 54,000 clones, around 87% being singletons. The rearrangement links TRBV6-2 or TRBV6-3 to TRBJ1-3; no clear D gene. This clonotype was obtained from a woman aged 55-69 years with COVID-19, enrolled during active disease. The sequenced sample consisted of peripheral blood. As DNA, the CDR3 is TGTGCCAGCAGTTACTTTGCGGGCTCTGGAAACACCATATATTTT. This translates into CASSYFAGSGNTIYF.